This entry lists 14 T cell receptor beta chains sequenced from one sample in a study of post-analysis software for immune sequencing data. Study results and caveats: Patients used about 5 TRBV segments, including TRBV5-6, TRBV5-1 and TRBV20-1, more often than controls.

Unique molecular identifiers tagged the TCR beta cDNA libraries. TCRdb re-called the PCR reads with MiXCR, one entry per CDR3 protein. The sample includes roughly 800,000 distinct CDR3 sequences, 53% of them seen just once. Their cognate antigens are unknown. The sequencing sample was made of blood. The receptors here all came from a girl aged 5 to 17 with multiple sclerosis.

V and J are TRBV3-1 and TRBJ2-1, with 9 bases identical to TRBD1. The ends lost 4 bases at V and 0 bases at J; junction bases unmatched: 7. The CDR3 contains 17 residues. Germline V lookup: CDR1 LGHDT, CDR2 YNNKEL (reference sequence). CDR3 sequence reads: CASSRTGTGSSYNEQFF. The DNA of the CDR3 is TGTGCCAGCAGCCGGACGGGGACAGGGAGCTCCTACAATGAGCAGTTCTTC.

V usage is TRBV5-1 and J usage is TRBJ2-7; no firm D call. The CDR3 covers 13 residues. Germline V gene sequence: CDR1 SGHRS, CDR2 YFSETQ. Trimming stripped 3 bases from V and 2 bases from J, with 9 bases between. CDR3 in amino acids: CASSSTHTYEQYF. The CDR3 region has the DNA TGCGCCAGCAGCTCGACTCATACCTACGAGCAGTACTTC.

This chain links TRBV27 with TRBJ1-6, with D uncertain. The V gene's germline CDR1 is MNHEY and CDR2 SMNVEV (reference sequence). CDR3 size: 13 residues. With 5 bases removed from V and 2 bases from J, the gap between germline ends came to 4 bases. The chain's CDR3 is CASSGAYNSPLHF. The CDR3 nucleotides read TGTGCCAGCAGTGGGGCCTATAATTCACCCCTCCACTTT.

The chain is built from TRBV2 and TRBJ2-1, with D perhaps TRBD2 (6 bases). Between the trimmed V and J ends, which lost 7 bases and 4 bases, there was a span of 17 bases. CDR1 SNHLY and CDR2 FYNNEI come from the germline V gene. There are 15 residues in the CDR3. Here the CDR3 reads CASTGIERAYNEQFF. In nucleotides, the CDR3 is TGTGCCAGCACCGGAATCGAGCGGGCATACAATGAGCAGTTCTTC.

J is TRBJ2-7 and V is TRBV20-1; TRBD2 matches at 12 bases. Judging by the DNA end, TRBJ2-5 fits better; the J call may be wrong. Germline CDR1 reads DFQATT; CDR2 reads SNEGSKA (reference sequence). This CDR3 is built from 14 residues. The CDR3 region has the DNA TGCAGTGCCCACGGACTAGCGGGAAGGGAGACCCAGTACTTC. It codes for CSAHGLAGRETQYF.

This clonotype was counted only a few times. The chain combines TRBV7-3 with TRBJ2-1, with TRBD1 identical over 8 bases. The germline gives CDR1 SGHTA, CDR2 FQGTGA. The V gene end was trimmed by 4 bases and the J gene end by 9 bases; junction bases not matched to a gene: 8. The CDR3 is made up of 14 amino acids. The CDR3 loop is CASSSPSRGREQFF. Written as DNA, the CDR3 is TGTGCCAGCAGCTCACCATCCAGGGGGCGTGAGCAGTTCTTC.

V is TRBV6-5 and J is TRBJ2-1; TRBD1 aligns across 10 bases. The germline V gene encodes CDR1 MNHEY and CDR2 SVGAGI. The CDR3 is 15 residues long. J was trimmed by 2 bases and V by 6 bases; bases with no gene match: 4. CDR3 DNA: TGTGCCAGCAGCAGGGGACAGGGGACCTACAATGAGCAGTTCTTC. This gives the protein CASSRGQGTYNEQFF.

In DNA, the CDR3 is TGCAGCGTTGAGGGCAGGGGAGCTAACTATGGCTACACCTTC. Protein sequence: CSVEGRGANYGYTF. V gene TRBV29-1 combines with J gene TRBJ1-2; possible D gene TRBD1, 6 bases. The CDR3 contains 14 residues. Germline lookup yields CDR1 SQVTM and CDR2 ANQGSEA. The V and J ends lost 3 bases and 0 bases respectively, with 11 bases between them. Full variable domain (outside the CDR3, taken from reference TRBV29-1 and TRBJ1-2): SAVISQKPSRDICQRGTSLTIQCQVDSQVTMMFWYRQQPGQSLTLIATANQGSEATYESGFVIDKFPISRPNLTFSTLTVSNMSPEDSSIYLCSVEGRGANYGYTFGSGTRLTVV.

The J gene is TRBJ1-2, the V gene TRBV7-9; 8 bases are shared with TRBD1. With V trimmed by 2 bases and J by 3 bases, 5 bases remained unmatched. The CDR3 is made up of 15 amino acids. In germline, CDR1 is SEHNR, CDR2 FQNEAQ (reference sequence). This CDR3 is CASSLSGTGYYGYTF. DNA for the CDR3: TGTGCCAGCAGCTTAAGTGGGACAGGTTACTATGGCTACACCTTC.

This clonotype has a handful of counts. This chain connects TRBV12-3 or TRBV12-4 to TRBJ2-3; TRBD1 might be the D (5 bases). The CDR3 consists of 16 residues. Between the trimmed V and J ends, which lost 7 bases and 4 bases, there was a span of 21 bases. The CDR3 here is CASTLGHRRRADTQYF. The CDR3 coding sequence is TGTGCCAGCACCTTGGGGCACAGAAGGCGCGCAGATACGCAGTATTTT.

This clonotype appeared a few times. This rearrangement joins TRBV21-1 to TRBJ1-2. TRBV21-1 is classified as a pseudogene. The CDR3 runs 12 residues. The CDR3 sequence is CASSTSIYGYTF. The DNA of the CDR3 is TGTGCCAGCAGCACATCAATTTATGGCTACACCTTC.

Only a few counts were recorded for this clonotype. CDR3 sequence (DNA): TGTGCCAGCAGCCCTCTGGGGGGTAGCGGAAACGAGCAGTACTTC. Translating it yields CASSPLGGSGNEQYF. The chain carries TRBV11-2 and TRBJ2-5; D possibly corresponds to TRBD2 (6 bases). The tail of the sequence fits TRBJ2-7 better, so the J call may be wrong. The CDR3 runs to 15 residues. Germline values: CDR1 SGHAT, CDR2 FQNNGV.

This clonotype was seen at least ten times. A read error may account for a junction end that differs from germline. The rearrangement uses TRBV12-3 or TRBV12-4 and TRBJ2-1; perhaps D is TRBD1 or TRBD2 (5 bases each). The CDR3 contains 14 residues. In DNA, the CDR3 is TGCGCCAGCAGCTTAGGGACCGTTTACAATGAGCAGTTCTTC. This codes for CASSLGTVYNEQFF.

Only a few counts were recorded for this clonotype. J is TRBJ1-1 and V is TRBV12-3 or TRBV12-4; D is possibly TRBD1 (6 bases). The CDR3 totals 13 residues. V was trimmed by 7 bases and J by 2 bases, leaving 11 bases between them. CDR3 in amino acids: CASTPDRNTEAFF. DNA for the CDR3: TGTGCCAGCACCCCGGACAGAAACACTGAAGCTTTCTTT.